This T cell receptor (beta chain) comes out of a study of human T cells and chemical hapten exposure. Study overall: Among samples, TCR yields varied mainly because of small differences in pooled library volume. Notes on the study in general: The count of PT1 expanded TCRs correlated positively with patch test score. The number of TCRs above 1 in 1000 frequency did not change after DPC sensitization.

This clonotype was seen only a few times. As yet, its antigen is unknown. The CDR3 has 14 residues. Per germline, CDR1 SGHNT and CDR2 YYREEE (reference sequence). V was clipped by 0 bases and J by 3 bases, with 9 bases between them. Documented time point: pre-sensitization, week 0. Treatment meaning: therapeutic diphenylcyclopropenone sensitization with weekly scalp DPC. The study enrolled 18 to 70-year-old alopecia patients suitable for DPC. One entry per CDR3 protein, called by TCRdb with MiXCR from the RACE reads. The data contain some 300,000 distinct CDR3 sequences, roughly 6% of them singletons. The source of this sequence is a woman younger than 30 with alopecia areata. Some clones in this sample may be carry-over from other donors' samples. Sequences were derived from whole blood, sampled in connection with sensitization to the hapten diphenylcyclopropenone (DPC). V and J are TRBV5-4 and TRBJ2-5; D call uncertain. In DNA, the CDR3 is TGTGCCAGCAGCTTGGCCGCAGTAAAAGAGACCCAGTACTTC. Protein product: CASSLAAVKETQYF.